This entry lists 27 T cell receptor beta chains sequenced from one sample in a study of blood T cells in healthy people across ages. Combining a sample-barcoded 5' primer with a J-beta primer mix, a second PCR ran for roughly 6 to 11 cycles. TCRdb re-called the 5' RACE reads through MiXCR, storing one row per CDR3 protein. The data contain fewer than 2,000,000 distinct CDR3 sequences, 30% to 40% of them seen just once; the ten biggest clones take up approximately 11%. Material: blood. These receptor sequences come from a woman in her 30s in good health.

This chain uses TRBV20-1 with TRBJ2-1; D not certain. V lost 6 bases, J lost 0 bases, and 15 bases lay in between. This CDR3 is built from 15 residues. Germline values: CDR1 DFQATT, CDR2 SNEGSKA (reference sequence). CDR3 in DNA: TGCAGTGCCCTCTTTGTGCGGCGCTCCTACAATGAGCAGTTCTTC. Translated: CSALFVRRSYNEQFF.

The sample holds a few counts of this clonotype. A junction boundary mismatches the germline segment, possibly from a read error. The chain has TRBV5-6 and TRBJ2-4; TRBD1 agrees at 8 bases. The DNA end is a closer match to TRBJ2-7, so the J assignment may be wrong. The CDR3 covers 14 residues. The germline gives CDR1 SGHDT, CDR2 YYEEEE. In nucleotides, the CDR3 is TGTACCAGCAGCCTCGGACAGGGAAGCTACGAGCAGTACTTC. As protein: CTSSLGQGSYEQYF.

This clonotype was recorded a few times. The chain recombines TRBV7-3 with TRBJ2-1, with 10 bases that match TRBD2. Germline V lookup: CDR1 SGHTA, CDR2 FQGTGA. The CDR3 is made up of 16 amino acids. With V trimmed by 0 bases and J by 7 bases, 6 bases remained unmatched. The DNA for the CDR3 is TGTGCCAGCAGCTTAACTGGAGCGGGGGGGGTGAATGAGCAGTTCTTC. Translation gives CASSLTGAGGVNEQFF.

The rearrangement uses TRBV27 and TRBJ1-6; TRBD1 agrees at 7 bases. Germline V gives CDR1 MNHEY, CDR2 SMNVEV (reference sequence). The CDR3 spans 12 residues. V dropped 10 bases and J dropped 17; count of bases not matched to a gene: 14. The DNA of the CDR3 is TGTGCCAAAACAGGGGAGAGGGCCGGGATCCACTTT. Protein sequence: CAKTGERAGIHF.

The rearrangement links TRBV12-3 or TRBV12-4 to TRBJ1-1, with D unresolved. V lost 7 bases, J lost 6 bases, and 12 bases lay in between. The CDR3 loop spans 12 amino acids. The CDR3 loop reads CASTQGWAEAFF. The CDR3 DNA sequence: TGTGCCAGCACTCAAGGTTGGGCTGAAGCTTTCTTT.

The chain has TRBV7-8 and TRBJ2-7; possible D gene TRBD2, 5 bases. Germline-derived CDR1 and CDR2 are SGHVS and FQNEAQ. The CDR3 length is 14 residues. V lost 3 bases and J lost 5, with 14 bases in between. For the CDR3, the DNA is TGTGCCAGCAGCTTTAGAGGGAAAGCAAACGAGCAGTACTTC. Translating gives CASSFRGKANEQYF.

This chain uses TRBV19 with TRBJ2-1; D call uncertain. Germline CDR1 is LNHDA and CDR2 is SQIVND (reference sequence). The CDR3 contains 13 residues. The CDR3 is CAAGYSSYNEQFF. CDR3 DNA sequence: TGTGCGGCCGGCTATAGCTCCTACAATGAGCAGTTCTTC.

This clonotype was detected a few times. One end of the junction varies from germline; a read error may be responsible. The chain employs TRBV5-6 and TRBJ2-1; TRBD2 is a possible D gene (5 bases). This CDR3 is built from 16 residues. Germline V gives CDR1 SGHDT, CDR2 YYEEEE. The DNA for the CDR3 is TGTGCCAGCAGCTTTAGCGCCCGGAGCTCCCACAATGAGCAGTTCTTC. It translates to CASSFSARSSHNEQFF.

Details on this clonotype: Possible read error: a much larger clone is one base away. V and J are TRBV29-1 and TRBJ2-5; no firm D call. Germline assignment: CDR1 SQVTM and CDR2 ANQGSEA. The CDR3 runs to 12 residues. CDR3: CGVERYQETQYF. CDR3 in DNA: TGCGGCGTTGAGCGCTACCAAGAGACCCAGTACTTC.

The genes are TRBV30 and TRBJ2-2, with TRBD2 as a possible D gene (6 bases). From germline, CDR1 is GTSNPN and CDR2 SVGIG (reference sequence). V lost 5 bases, J lost 5 bases, and 15 bases lay in between. This CDR3 spans 14 amino acids. DNA of the CDR3: TGTGCCTGGGTCGGAGGGGCAGAGACCGGGGAGCTGTTTTTT. Protein: CAWVGGAETGELFF.

This clonotype was counted a few times. The rearrangement uses TRBV16 and TRBJ2-7; TRBD1 aligns across 8 bases. This CDR3 has 16 amino acids. Unmatched junction bases numbered 12, after V lost 4 bases and J lost 4 bases. Germline V gene lookup returns CDR1 KGHSY and CDR2 FQNENV. CDR3 in amino acids: CASSRPLGGQGYEQYF. CDR3 DNA: TGTGCCAGCAGCCGGCCCCTGGGAGGACAGGGTTACGAGCAGTACTTC. Looking up the rest from reference TRBV16 and TRBJ2-7 gives the full variable domain: GEEVAQTPKHLVRGEGQKAKLYCAPIKGHSYVFWYQQVLKNEFKFLISFQNENVFDETGMPKERFSAKCLPNSPCSLEIQATKLEDSAVYFCASSRPLGGQGYEQYFGPGTRLTVT.

This clonotype was recorded many times. This sequence joins TRBV29-1 and TRBJ2-7; D gene uncertain. V gave up 5 bases and J gave up 1 base, with 12 bases separating them. The length of the CDR3 is 13 residues. From germline, CDR1 is SQVTM and CDR2 ANQGSEA. CDR3 in DNA: TGCAGCGTTACCACCCCACCGTCCTACGAGCAGTACTTC. Its protein product is CSVTTPPSYEQYF.

The chain combines TRBV9 with TRBJ2-5; 9 bases fit TRBD2. The J segment lost 2 bases and the V segment lost 0 bases, leaving 5 bases of the junction unmatched. Germline CDR1 and CDR2: SGDLS and YYNGEE. The CDR3 runs 16 residues. The CDR3 region has the DNA TGTGCCAGCAGCGTAGCGGGACTAGCCCTTCAAGAGACCCAGTACTTC. Translated: CASSVAGLALQETQYF.

At least ten counts were recorded for this clonotype. The chain combines TRBV6-5 with TRBJ2-7, with D perhaps matching TRBD2 (5 bases). The V end lost 4 bases, the J end lost 0 bases, and 10 bases lay between the germline ends. Germline V gives CDR1 MNHEY, CDR2 SVGAGI. The CDR3 contains 14 residues. The CDR3, as DNA: TGTGCCAGCAGTTGGACTGGGGACTCCTACGAGCAGTACTTC. It encodes CASSWTGDSYEQYF.

This chain uses TRBV27 with TRBJ1-6; possible D gene TRBD1, 5 bases. In germline, CDR1 is MNHEY, CDR2 SMNVEV (reference sequence). Trimming shortened V by 0 bases and J by 7 bases, and 13 bases separated the two germline ends. This CDR3 comprises 16 residues. Here the CDR3 reads CASSLSRSGWNSPLHF. The CDR3 DNA reads TGTGCCAGCAGTTTATCCCGGTCAGGGTGGAATTCACCCCTCCACTTT.

This clonotype was seen a few times. CDR3 in DNA: TGTGCCAGCAGCGCCTGGCGGGGGGGCCCCTACAATGAGCAGTTCTTC. This translates into CASSAWRGGPYNEQFF. The V call is TRBV9, the J call TRBJ2-1; 9 bases fit TRBD2. The length of the CDR3 is 16 residues. The ends lost 3 bases at V and 2 bases at J; junction bases unmatched: 6. The V gene's germline CDR1 is SGDLS and CDR2 YYNGEE.

This clonotype was recorded a few times. This chain joins TRBV20-1 and TRBJ2-4; D ambiguous. The CDR3 runs to 16 residues. Germline CDR1 is DFQATT and CDR2 is SNEGSKA (reference sequence). Between the trimmed V and J ends, which lost 0 bases and 3 bases, there was a span of 15 bases. CDR3 coding DNA: TGCAGTGCTAGAGATCTGCACGGTTCCGACAAAAACATTCAGTACTTC. Translation: CSARDLHGSDKNIQYF.

The chain links TRBV7-2 to TRBJ1-2, with D unclear. Per germline, CDR1 SGHTA and CDR2 FQGNSA. V was shortened by 4 bases and J by 3 bases, with 12 bases between the two germline ends. This CDR3 comprises 14 residues. The CDR3 loop is CASSSGAADYGYTF. The CDR3 nucleotides read TGTGCCAGCAGCTCTGGTGCGGCTGACTATGGCTACACCTTC.

The CDR3 spells CASSLNTYGYTF. The CDR3 nucleotides read TGTGCCAGCAGCTTGAATACCTATGGCTACACCTTC. The chain carries TRBV5-5 and TRBJ1-2; D not resolved. Deletions cut 1 base from V and 4 bases from J, with 5 bases between. The CDR3 loop spans 12 amino acids. CDR1 SGHKS and CDR2 YYEKEE come from the germline V gene (reference sequence). The full variable domain, completed using reference TRBV5-5 and TRBJ1-2, is DAGVTQSPTHLIKTRGQQVTLRCSPISGHKSVSWYQQVLGQGPQFIFQYYEKEERGRGNFPDRFSARQFPNYSSELNVNALLLGDSALYLCASSLNTYGYTFGSGTRLTVV.

This clonotype occurred once. This sequence joins TRBV5-1 and TRBJ1-5, with 9 positions matching TRBD1. CDR1 SGHRS and CDR2 YFSETQ come from the germline V gene. The CDR3 sequence is 16 residues long. The J segment lost 6 bases and the V segment lost 1 base, leaving 8 bases of the junction unmatched. CDR3 nucleotides: TGCGCCAGCAGCTTGATCCCGGGACAGGGTAGTCAGCCCCAGCATTTT. Its translation is CASSLIPGQGSQPQHF.

The table lists this clonotype with many counts. The rearrangement joins TRBV6-5 to TRBJ2-5; 8 bases agree with TRBD1. Germline CDR1 and CDR2: MNHEY and SVGAGI. CDR3 length: 13 residues. Trimming cost V 8 bases and J 5 bases; bases outside gene matches: 7. CDR3: CASSYRGAETQYF. DNA of the CDR3: TGTGCCAGCTCCTACAGGGGGGCGGAGACCCAGTACTTC.

This rearrangement joins TRBV14 to TRBJ2-5; the D gene is possibly TRBD1 (5 bases). The J call may be in error: the DNA end matches TRBJ2-7 better. There are 15 residues in the CDR3. CDR1 and CDR2 from the germline V gene are SGHDN and FVKESK. DNA for the CDR3: TGTGCCAGCAGCCAAGAGGGGCAGCCGAAAGCCGAGCAGTACTTC. It specifies CASSQEGQPKAEQYF.

This clonotype was picked up a small number of times. This sequence joins TRBV29-1 and TRBJ1-1; D is unresolved. The CDR3 spans 15 residues. CDR1 is SQVTM and CDR2 is ANQGSEA in the germline V gene. The V end lost 3 bases, the J end lost 4 bases, and 18 bases lay between the germline ends. The chain's CDR3 is CSVESPRSVSTEAFF. CDR3 in DNA: TGCAGCGTTGAGTCTCCCCGGTCGGTTTCCACTGAAGCTTTCTTT.

This clonotype was seen only a few times. The chain uses TRBV20-1 and TRBJ1-6; D is perhaps TRBD1 (6 bases). The length of the CDR3 is 12 residues. V was shortened by 7 bases and J by 10 bases, with 14 bases between the two germline ends. The germline gives CDR1 DFQATT, CDR2 SNEGSKA (reference sequence). This chain's CDR3 is CSGQGISSPLHF. CDR3 sequence (DNA): TGCAGTGGCCAGGGGATTAGCTCACCCCTCCACTTT.

The sample holds a few counts of this clonotype. The rearrangement uses TRBV12-3 or TRBV12-4 and TRBJ1-5; D remains unclear. The CDR3 covers 13 residues. V gave up 3 bases and J gave up 4 bases, with 7 bases separating them. CDR3 region: CASSFGLNQPQHF. In nucleotides, the CDR3 is TGTGCCAGCAGTTTCGGGTTGAATCAGCCCCAGCATTTT.

The rearrangement uses TRBV20-1 and TRBJ2-1; 11 bases are a match to TRBD2. The CDR3 loop spans 16 amino acids. Unmatched junction bases numbered 6, after V lost 3 bases and J lost 2 bases. Germline V lookup: CDR1 DFQATT, CDR2 SNEGSKA (reference sequence). This CDR3 is CSASPRLAGTYNEQFF. The CDR3 bases are TGCAGTGCTAGCCCTCGACTAGCGGGGACCTACAATGAGCAGTTCTTC.

This sequence joins TRBV6-4 and TRBJ1-1; 7 bases match TRBD1. Unmatched junction bases numbered 9, after V lost 0 bases and J lost 5 bases. Germline V gene data show CDR1 as MRHNA and CDR2 as SNTAGT. This CDR3 region has 16 residues. This chain's CDR3 is CASSDSEGAEGTEAFF. In DNA, the CDR3 is TGTGCCAGCAGTGACTCTGAGGGGGCGGAGGGAACTGAAGCTTTCTTT.